A selection of T cell receptor beta chains follows, all from one sample in a study of shared clonotypes between healthy human individuals. Repertoires were generated with immunoSEQ multiplex PCR, while TCRdb's copy carries only in-frame clones and drops some. The data contain more than 2 million clones, around 95% of them singletons. Sequenced: naive CD4+ T cells sorted from blood. These receptors originate from a man younger than 35 in good health. Each CDR3 is given with its conserved first and last residue. The D gene is left open where the match is weak. Rows give clone size only sometimes, using once, few, many, or a class for an expanded clone.

>TRBV28|TRBJ1-2|TRBD1|once
TGTGCCAGCAGAGGGGGGACAGGGGGCAACTATGGCTACACCTTC
CASRGGTGGNYGYTF
>TRBV13|TRBJ1-1|-|-
TGTGCCAGCAGCTTAGGCCGTGGCAGATTGAACACTGAAGCTTTCTTT
CASSLGRGRLNTEAFF
>TRBV7-6|TRBJ2-3|-|-
TGTGCCAGCAGCAATCCGGGTGGGGATACGCAGTATTTT
CASSNPGGDTQYF
>TRBV6-1|TRBJ2-7|TRBD2|-
TGTGCCAGTCACCCGGGCGGGAGTTCCTACGAGCAGTACTTC
CASHPGGSSYEQYF
>TRBV30|TRBJ2-2|-|few
TGTGCCTGGAGAATGGGGGCCTACACCGGGGAGCTGTTTTTT
CAWRMGAYTGELFF
>TRBV6-6|TRBJ1-1|TRBD1|-
TGTGCCAGCAACCCGCAGGGGGAGGGCACTGAAGCTTTCTTT
CASNPQGEGTEAFF
>TRBV30|TRBJ2-7|TRBD1|-
TGTGCCTGGAGTCCACCGGGACAGGGTAGCGAGCAGTACTTC
CAWSPPGQGSEQYF
>TRBV5-6|TRBJ1-3|TRBD1|-
TGTGCCAGCAGCCGTCCCGGGACAGGGACCACTGGAAACACCATATATTTT
CASSRPGTGTTGNTIYF
>TRBV7-2|TRBJ1-5|TRBD1|few
TGTGCCAGCAGCCCTACAGGGGGAGGGCAGCCCCAGCATTTT
CASSPTGGGQPQHF
>TRBV10-1|TRBJ1-1|-|-
TGCGCCAGCACCGAGGCAGAGAACACTGAAGCTTTCTTT
CASTEAENTEAFF
>TRBV19|TRBJ1-1|-|-
TGTGCCAGTAGTATAGTGACGAATGGGAACACTGAAGCTTTCTTT
CASSIVTNGNTEAFF
>TRBV10-1|TRBJ2-7|-|-
TGCGCCAGCAGTAGGGGACAAGCCTACGAGCAGTACTTC
CASSRGQAYEQYF
>TRBV5-1|TRBJ2-3|TRBD1|-
TGCGCCAGCAGCTTGGAAAGGGAAGGACAGGGCGGACCCACAGATACGCAGTATTTT
CASSLEREGQGGPTDTQYF
>TRBV5-6|TRBJ1-1|TRBD1|-
TGTGCCAGCAGCTCCCGGGACAGGGGTGGGACTGAAGCTTTCTTT
CASSSRDRGGTEAFF
>TRBV4-1|TRBJ1-1|-|-
TGCGCCAGCAGCCAAGGCAGAGGCGCCGCTGAAGCTTTCTTT
CASSQGRGAAEAFF
>TRBV4-3|TRBJ2-7|-|once
TGCGCCAGCAGCCAAGAGTTAGGGGCGGGCGAGCAGTACTTC
CASSQELGAGEQYF
>TRBV5-1|TRBJ2-5|-|-
TGCGCCAGCAGCTTCAAGGACAGCTTAGAGACCCAGTACTTC
CASSFKDSLETQYF
>TRBV7-8|TRBJ1-5|-|-
TGTGCCAGCAGCTTAGAGGTTGACCGTAGGCCCCAGCATTTT
CASSLEVDRRPQHF
>TRBV5-4|TRBJ1-4|-|-
TGTGCCAGCAGTTCGGACCTACGGGATGAAAAACTGTTTTTT
CASSSDLRDEKLFF
>TRBV5-4|TRBJ1-1|-|once
TGTGCCAGCAGCTTTCAGGGGCCCACTGAAGCTTTCTTT
CASSFQGPTEAFF
>TRBV5-4|TRBJ1-5|TRBD1|-
TGTGCCAGCAGCCGGGACAGAGGTTTGAATCAGCCCCAGCATTTT
CASSRDRGLNQPQHF
>TRBV19|TRBJ2-3|TRBD2|-
TGTGCCAGTAGTCCTGGGCGGGGGGGCGCAGATACGCAGTATTTT
CASSPGRGGADTQYF
>TRBV5-1|TRBJ2-7|TRBD1|-
TGCGCCAGCAGCGAGGTGACAGGGGCCGGCGAGCAGTACTTC
CASSEVTGAGEQYF
>TRBV25-1|TRBJ2-1|-|-
TGTGCCAGCAGTATCTACAATGAGCAGTTCTTC
CASSIYNEQFF
>TRBV2|TRBJ2-5|-|once
TGTGCCAGCAGTGGGGGGACCGGGGAGACCCAGTACTTC
CASSGGTGETQYF
>TRBV6-6|TRBJ1-3|-|-
TGTGCCAGCAGTTACAGGACGTTTAGCTCTGGAAACACCATATATTTT
CASSYRTFSSGNTIYF
>TRBV19|TRBJ1-6|TRBD1|-
TGTGCCAGTAGTATAGTAGGGGGCGCGGATTCACCCCTCCACTTT
CASSIVGGADSPLHF
>TRBV7-2|TRBJ1-6|TRBD1|-
TGTGCCAGCAGCCCGGACAGGGTTGGGACTTTCTCCTATAATTCACCCCTCCACTTT
CASSPDRVGTFSYNSPLHF
>TRBV9|TRBJ2-2|TRBD2|-
TGTGCCAGCAGCGTAGAGCCTAGCGGAAACACCGGGGAGCTGTTTTTT
CASSVEPSGNTGELFF
>TRBV5-5|TRBJ2-7|TRBD1|-
TGTGCCAGCAGCGTTACCCCCGGGACAGCTAACTCCTACGAGCAGTACTTC
CASSVTPGTANSYEQYF
>TRBV7-9|TRBJ1-5|-|-
TGTGCCAGCAGCCCTCCCGGCAATCAGCCCCAGCATTTT
CASSPPGNQPQHF
>TRBV30|TRBJ1-2|-|-
TGTGCCTGGAGTCTCGGGGATGGCTACACCTTC
CAWSLGDGYTF
>TRBV6-6|TRBJ2-2|TRBD1|-
TGTGCCAGCCTAACGACAGGGCTCACCGGGGAGCTGTTTTTT
CASLTTGLTGELFF